The subject of this entry is one T cell receptor (beta chain). Its target is not known. A much more abundant neighbour one base away suggests this may be a read error. This specimen belongs to a study of T cells in Graves' hyperthyroidism and ophthalmopathy. Study-wide findings and caveats: Most thyroid clonotypes that were expanded above 0.001 also turned up in blood.

Criteria for exclusion of patients were uncontrolled infection, other autoimmune disease, pregnancy or lactation. Out of about 10 ml of fresh peripheral blood came the PBMCs. From RNA transcripts, TCR beta CDR3 regions were amplified. Primed by the HTBI set, a first-round RT-PCR was run on the TCR CDR3. TCRdb ran MiXCR on the multiplex PCR reads and lists one entry per CDR3 protein. Of hundreds of thousands of distinct CDR3 sequences detected, just under 20% appear once; the ten largest clones hold roughly 50%. This clonotype was obtained from a man in his forties with Graves' ophthalmopathy. Sequencing used blood.

DNA of the CDR3: TGTGCCAGCATCCTGGGGGCTAGCGGGACCTACGAGCAGTACTTC. This codes for CASILGASGTYEQYF. V gene TRBV12-3 or TRBV12-4 combines with J gene TRBJ2-7, with 9 nucleotides matching TRBD2. V dropped 7 bases and J dropped 2; count of bases not matched to a gene: 9. The CDR3 runs 15 residues.